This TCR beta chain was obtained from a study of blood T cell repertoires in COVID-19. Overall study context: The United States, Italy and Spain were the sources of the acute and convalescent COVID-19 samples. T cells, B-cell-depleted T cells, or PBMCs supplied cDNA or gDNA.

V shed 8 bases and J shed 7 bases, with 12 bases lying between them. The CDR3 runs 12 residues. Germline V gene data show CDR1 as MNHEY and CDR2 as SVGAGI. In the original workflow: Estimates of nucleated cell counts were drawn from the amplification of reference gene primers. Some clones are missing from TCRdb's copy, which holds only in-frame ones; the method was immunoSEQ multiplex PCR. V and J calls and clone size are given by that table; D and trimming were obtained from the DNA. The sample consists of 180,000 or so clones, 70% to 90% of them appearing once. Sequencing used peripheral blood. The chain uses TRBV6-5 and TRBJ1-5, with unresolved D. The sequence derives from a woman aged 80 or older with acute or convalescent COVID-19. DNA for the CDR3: TGTGCCAGCGCCTCGCGGCCGCAGCCCCAGCATTTT. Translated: CASASRPQPQHF.